Shown below are 10 T cell receptor beta chains from a single sample sequenced in a study of blood T cells in healthy people across ages. Together with a sample-barcoded 5' primer, a J-beta primer mix was included in a second PCR lasting roughly 7 to 11 cycles. From the 5' RACE reads, TCRdb called clonotypes with MiXCR, one entry per CDR3 protein. In the table there are 700,000 to 900,000 distinct CDR3 sequences, 20% to 30% of which are singletons. The data were also submitted as part of a second study, on T cells of mothers and their children.

Sequencing was done on a sample of blood. The receptors come from a boy between 10 and 17 years old in good health.

There are a few counts of this clonotype. The V and J genes are TRBV11-2 and TRBJ2-5; 10 positions agree with TRBD2. The CDR3 length is 15 residues. The V gene end was trimmed by 5 bases and the J gene end by 1 base; junction bases not matched to a gene: 4. CDR1 and CDR2 from the germline V gene are SGHAT and FQNNGV. The CDR3 sequence is CASSPSGGVQETQYF. The DNA for the CDR3 is TGTGCCAGCAGCCCCAGCGGGGGGGTCCAAGAGACCCAGTACTTC.

This clonotype was picked up a small number of times. The chain uses TRBV27 and TRBJ1-4; possible D gene TRBD1, 6 bases. The CDR3 covers 14 residues. The V gene's germline CDR1 is MNHEY and CDR2 SMNVEV (reference sequence). V lost 6 bases and J lost 8, with 16 bases in between. DNA of the CDR3: TGTGCCAGCAGAGCGGGGGCGCAGAGCGAAAAACTGTTTTTT. Translating it yields CASRAGAQSEKLFF. Combining the CDR3 with reference TRBV27 and TRBJ1-4 gives the whole variable domain EAQVTQNPRYLITVTGKKLTVTCSQNMNHEYMSWYRQDPGLGLRQIYYSMNVEVTDKGDVPEGYKVSRKEKRNFPLILESPSPNQTSLYFCASRAGAQSEKLFFGSGTQLSVL.

The sample holds a few counts of this clonotype. This sequence joins TRBV5-8 and TRBJ2-1; D perhaps matches TRBD2 (7 bases). The CDR3 totals 18 residues. V was trimmed by 3 bases and J by 1 base, leaving 20 bases between them. Germline V gene lookup returns CDR1 SGHTS and CDR2 YDEGEE. CDR3: CASSWSRRGGWSYNEQFF. The CDR3 DNA sequence: TGTGCCAGCAGCTGGTCGCGGAGGGGGGGTTGGTCCTACAATGAGCAGTTCTTC.

This clonotype was seen more than once but under ten times. V and J are TRBV7-3 and TRBJ2-6, with D perhaps matching TRBD1 (6 bases). There are 17 residues in the CDR3. The V gene lost 6 bases and the J gene lost 0 bases, with 15 bases spanning the gap. In germline, CDR1 is SGHTA, CDR2 FQGTGA. CDR3 DNA sequence: TGTGCCAGCAGTGTGACAGGCCGTCGCTCTGGGGCCAACGTCCTGACTTTC. Residues: CASSVTGRRSGANVLTF.

This clonotype was seen just once. The rearrangement links TRBV20-1 to TRBJ2-7; 12 nucleotides align to TRBD2. Germline V gene sequence: CDR1 DFQATT, CDR2 SNEGSKA (reference sequence). The CDR3 loop spans 14 amino acids. With 5 bases clipped from V and 5 bases from J, the junction kept 7 bases outside the gene matches. The CDR3 sequence is CSADGLAGIDEQYF. The CDR3 region has the DNA TGCAGTGCTGACGGACTAGCGGGAATCGACGAGCAGTACTTC.

This chain links TRBV24-1 with TRBJ2-2, with D hard to call. CDR1 KGHDR and CDR2 SFDVKD come from the germline V gene. The CDR3 covers 13 residues. Trimming removed 3 bases from V and 7 bases from J, with 8 bases in between. CDR3 sequence: CATSDAIGGELFF. CDR3 coding DNA: TGTGCCACCAGTGATGCAATTGGCGGGGAGCTGTTTTTT.

This clonotype occurred a few times. The CDR3 sequence: CASSPASGGAHEQFF. The CDR3 DNA reads TGTGCCAGCAGCCCCGCCAGCGGGGGGGCCCATGAGCAGTTCTTC. The chain joins TRBV3-1 to TRBJ2-5; TRBD2 agrees at 10 bases. The better agreement between TRBJ2-1 and the DNA end casts doubt on the J call. Germline CDR1 is LGHDT and CDR2 is YNNKEL (reference sequence). The length of the CDR3 is 15 residues.

This chain uses TRBV9 with TRBJ1-5; D call uncertain. V lost 0 bases, J lost 4 bases, and 8 bases lay in between. Looked up from germline, CDR1 is SGDLS and CDR2 is YYNGEE. The CDR3 has 14 amino acids. The DNA for the CDR3 is TGTGCCAGCAGCGTAGGGGGAGGAAATCAGCCCCAGCATTTT. It yields the protein CASSVGGGNQPQHF.

V usage is TRBV6-6 and J usage is TRBJ2-7; D possibly matches TRBD1 or TRBD2 (5 bases each). There are 14 residues in the CDR3. The V end was cut by 4 bases, the J end by 6 bases, with 16 bases between. Germline-derived CDR1 and CDR2 are MNHNY and SVGAGI (reference sequence). This CDR3 is CASSSRGGDCEQYF. The CDR3 coding sequence is TGTGCCAGCAGTTCCCGGGGCGGAGACTGCGAGCAGTACTTC.

This chain uses TRBV3-1 with TRBJ2-3, with TRBD1 identical over 7 bases. The CDR3 sequence is 14 residues long. The trim removed 1 base at V and 4 bases at J, leaving 2 bases unmatched. From germline, CDR1 is LGHDT and CDR2 YNNKEL (reference sequence). Here the CDR3 reads CASSQVGTADTQYF. DNA for the CDR3: TGTGCCAGCAGCCAAGTCGGGACAGCAGATACGCAGTATTTT.